The 25 T cell receptor beta chains presented below share a single source sample, sequenced in a study of T-cell reconstitution after alpha-beta-depleted transplantation in children. Preparation of the TCRbeta library used unique molecular identifiers. TCRdb independently ran MiXCR on the PCR reads; one entry per CDR3 protein. The data show almost 250,000 distinct CDR3 sequences, about 25% seen once. Source: PBMCs, taken before TCRalphabeta/CD19-depleted stem cell transplant. The receptors come from a girl between 2 and 10 years old with Fanconi anemia, due to receive a stem cell transplant.

This clonotype was seen a handful of times. The chain recombines TRBV20-1 with TRBJ2-5; TRBD1 matches at 9 bases. Germline CDR1 and CDR2: DFQATT and SNEGSKA (reference sequence). This CDR3 spans 14 amino acids. Unmatched junction bases numbered 10, after V lost 5 bases and J lost 6 bases. CDR3 coding DNA: TGCAGTGCTTCCCTCGGGACAGGGAGAAAGACCCAGTACTTC. Amino acid sequence: CSASLGTGRKTQYF.

V and J are TRBV28 and TRBJ2-7; D assignment may be TRBD1 or TRBD2 (5 bases each). Trimming stripped 4 bases from V and 4 bases from J, with 20 bases between. This CDR3 comprises 16 residues. Germline V gene lookup returns CDR1 MDHEN and CDR2 SYDVKM. CDR3 nucleotide sequence: TGTGCCAGCAGTTCGACAGCTATCTCAACGGGGTACGAGCAGTACTTC. Translation gives CASSSTAISTGYEQYF.

The chain joins TRBV27 to TRBJ2-3, with 8 bases aligning to TRBD2. The germline V gene encodes CDR1 MNHEY and CDR2 SMNVEV (reference sequence). Unmatched junction bases numbered 6, after V lost 4 bases and J lost 6 bases. The CDR3 consists of 14 residues. CDR3 in amino acids: CASSYGTSLDTQYF. The CDR3 coding sequence is TGTGCCAGCAGTTACGGGACTAGTCTCGATACGCAGTATTTT.

This clonotype was seen ten or more times. CDR3: CASSPWGGRALYEQYF. As DNA, the CDR3 is TGTGCCAGCAGCCCCTGGGGGGGGAGGGCCTTATACGAGCAGTACTTC. The V call is TRBV12-3 or TRBV12-4, the J call TRBJ2-7; 7 bases line up with TRBD2. The J segment lost 4 bases and the V segment lost 6 bases, leaving 15 bases of the junction unmatched. This CDR3 contains 16 residues.

This clonotype was detected ten times or more. The gene calls are TRBV13 and TRBJ2-2; TRBD2 matches 7 bases. Germline trimming cut 3 bases from V and 5 bases from J; bases unmatched to any gene: 6. From germline, CDR1 is PRHDT and CDR2 FYEKMQ (reference sequence). This CDR3 region has 15 residues. CDR3 DNA sequence: TGTGCCAGCAGCTTTCCTAGCGGAGGGACCGGGGAGCTGTTTTTT. This gives the protein CASSFPSGGTGELFF. The full variable domain, its missing parts supplied by reference TRBV13 and TRBJ2-2, is AAGVIQSPRHLIKEKRETATLKCYPIPRHDTVYWYQQGPGQDPQFLISFYEKMQSDKGSIPDRFSAQQFSDYHSELNMSSLELGDSALYFCASSFPSGGTGELFFGEGSRLTVL.

The sample holds a few counts of this clonotype. The rearrangement uses TRBV6-2 or TRBV6-3 and TRBJ2-1; D is uncertain. V lost 0 bases to trimming and J lost 8 bases, with 11 bases between them. The CDR3 runs 14 residues. CDR1 and CDR2 from the germline V gene are MNHEY and SVGEGT. The CDR3 loop reads CASSYSVGRHEQFF. The CDR3 coding sequence is TGTGCCAGCAGTTACTCGGTGGGCAGGCATGAGCAGTTCTTC.

This clonotype was counted only a few times. V and J are TRBV7-6 and TRBJ1-1; 7 positions match TRBD1. CDR3 length: 14 amino acids. CDR1 is SGHVS and CDR2 is FNYEAQ in the germline V gene. The J segment lost 5 bases and the V segment lost 4 bases, leaving 7 bases of the junction unmatched. The chain's CDR3 is CASSSRDRGTEAFF. The DNA for the CDR3 is TGTGCCAGCAGCTCCCGGGACAGAGGAACTGAAGCTTTCTTT.

This clonotype was found many times. The chain recombines TRBV29-1 with TRBJ2-1; no definite D call. With 5 bases removed from V and 5 bases from J, the gap between germline ends came to 16 bases. The CDR3 covers 14 residues. Germline CDR1 SQVTM, CDR2 ANQGSEA. The CDR3 loop is CSVYGRVLHNEQFF. The CDR3 DNA follows: TGCAGCGTTTACGGCCGGGTACTTCACAATGAGCAGTTCTTC.

Ten or more counts support this clonotype. No conserved phenylalanine or tryptophan is present at the end of the CDR3, so a read error is the likely explanation. V usage is TRBV29-1 and J usage is TRBJ1-5; 7 nucleotides line up with TRBD1. Germline-derived CDR1 and CDR2 are SQVTM and ANQGSEA. V gave up 6 bases and J gave up 0 bases; unmatched junction bases: 14. The CDR3 covers 17 residues. The CDR3 sequence: CSVPGQARTSSNQPQHC. As DNA, the CDR3 is TGCAGCGTACCCGGACAGGCACGGACTTCTAGCAATCAGCCCCAGCATTGT.

This clonotype was recorded at least ten times. The chain carries TRBV9 and TRBJ1-1; tentative D call: TRBD1 (5 bases). This CDR3 is built from 11 residues. Germline lookup yields CDR1 SGDLS and CDR2 YYNGEE. Trimming removed 4 bases at V and 6 bases at J, with 7 bases between. CDR3 amino acids: CASSTGPEAFF. The CDR3 nucleotides are TGTGCCAGCAGCACAGGTCCTGAAGCTTTCTTT.

J is TRBJ2-6 and V is TRBV18, with D uncertain. V was pared by 0 bases and J by 0 bases, with 3 bases between. This CDR3 contains 15 residues. Germline V lookup: CDR1 KGHSH, CDR2 LQKENI. This CDR3 reads CASSPPSSGANVLTF. Written as DNA, the CDR3 is TGTGCCAGCTCACCACCTAGCTCTGGGGCCAACGTCCTGACTTTC.

This clonotype was observed many times. The chain is built from TRBV20-1 and TRBJ2-1; the D is unclear. Germline CDR1 reads DFQATT; CDR2 reads SNEGSKA (reference sequence). The ends were cut back, 2 bases at V and 8 bases at J, with 7 bases in the middle. This CDR3 has 11 amino acids. CDR3 DNA sequence: TGCAGTGCTAGATTGCTCCATGAGCAGTTCTTC. It specifies CSARLLHEQFF.

This clonotype has ten or more counts. The V gene is TRBV21-1, the J gene TRBJ1-5; TRBD1 was called by the table and not checked on the DNA. TRBV21-1 constitutes a pseudogene. CDR3 size: 15 residues. CDR3 bases: TGTGCCAGCAGCAAGGTTAGGGGGATAGATCAGCCCCAGCATTTT. This sequence encodes CASSKVRGIDQPQHF.

The chain employs TRBV6-1 and TRBJ2-1; TRBD2 might be the D (5 bases). The CDR3 has 17 residues. Germline CDR1 MNHNS, CDR2 SASEGT. Deletions cut 4 bases from V and 0 bases from J, with 16 bases between. The CDR3 loop reads CASSAGPLRASYNEQFF. CDR3 DNA: TGTGCCAGCAGTGCCGGTCCCTTGCGGGCCTCCTACAATGAGCAGTTCTTC.

This clonotype was picked up many times. The chain has TRBV10-3 and TRBJ2-3, with 14 nucleotides matching TRBD2. Germline CDR1 and CDR2: ENHRY and SYGVKD. The CDR3 runs 16 residues. Unmatched junction bases numbered 4, after V lost 4 bases and J lost 4 bases. The CDR3 DNA follows: TGTGCCATCAGTGGCGGACTAGCGGGAGGAGCAGATACGCAGTATTTT. Protein product: CAISGGLAGGADTQYF.

This clonotype was seen a handful of times. This chain joins TRBV20-1 and TRBJ2-3; 11 bases agree with TRBD2. The CDR3 consists of 16 residues. V gave up 1 base and J gave up 2 bases; unmatched junction bases: 5. Per the germline V gene, CDR1 is DFQATT and CDR2 is SNEGSKA (reference sequence). The CDR3 protein is CSARVAGGRYTDTQYF. In DNA form, the CDR3 reads TGCAGTGCTAGAGTAGCGGGGGGGCGTTACACAGATACGCAGTATTTT.

In its sample, this clonotype was seen many times. CDR3 protein: CAISFQTGDTQYF. The DNA of the CDR3 is TGTGCCATCAGCTTTCAAACAGGAGATACGCAGTATTTT. The chain combines TRBV10-3 with TRBJ2-3; the D gene is possibly TRBD1 (5 bases). The germline V gene has CDR1 ENHRY and CDR2 SYGVKD. The V end was cut by 6 bases, the J end by 5 bases, with 12 bases between. The CDR3 contains 13 residues.

This clonotype was seen a handful of times. The chain carries TRBV12-3 or TRBV12-4 and TRBJ2-5; 10 bases agree with TRBD2. This CDR3 comprises 15 residues. V gave up 7 bases and J gave up 8 bases; unmatched junction bases: 13. CDR3 nucleotide sequence: TGTGCCAGCACCCCGACTAGCGGGCCCAGGAGCACCCAGTACTTC. It is translated as CASTPTSGPRSTQYF.

The V and J genes are TRBV12-2 and TRBJ2-3; TRBD2 is the table's D call, not checked against the DNA. TRBV12-2 is reported as a pseudogene. The CDR3 sequence is 17 residues long. The CDR3 DNA follows: TGTGCAAGTCGCCTAGCCGGACTAGCGGGTTTCACAGATACGCAGTATTTT. Translating gives CASRLAGLAGFTDTQYF.

The rearrangement joins TRBV20-1 to TRBJ2-1; D is possibly TRBD2 (5 bases). CDR1 and CDR2 from the germline V gene are DFQATT and SNEGSKA (reference sequence). This CDR3 spans 15 amino acids. V lost 0 bases, J lost 5 bases, and 14 bases lay in between. CDR3 amino acids: CSARDEGGWNNEQFF. Here the CDR3 DNA reads TGCAGTGCTAGAGATGAGGGCGGGTGGAACAATGAGCAGTTCTTC.

This clonotype was picked up many times. This chain uses TRBV29-1 with TRBJ2-7; D might be TRBD1 (6 bases). Germline V lookup: CDR1 SQVTM, CDR2 ANQGSEA. The CDR3 totals 11 residues. V shed 4 bases and J shed 4 bases, with 8 bases lying between them. CDR3: CSVGTAYEQYF. CDR3 bases: TGCAGCGTTGGGACAGCGTACGAGCAGTACTTC.

The chain couples TRBV6-5 to TRBJ2-1; 7 bases match TRBD2. This CDR3 has 15 residues. Germline assignment: CDR1 MNHEY and CDR2 SVGAGI. V shed 0 bases, J shed 6 bases, and the junction held 5 bases outside the gene matches. This CDR3 reads CASSYSLAGLNEQFF. CDR3 DNA sequence: TGTGCCAGCAGTTACTCATTAGCGGGTCTCAATGAGCAGTTCTTC.

This clonotype showed up many times. The gene calls are TRBV29-1 and TRBJ1-4; perhaps TRBD1 as D (5 bases). CDR3 length: 15 residues. CDR1 SQVTM and CDR2 ANQGSEA come from the germline V gene. The ends were cut back, 1 base at V and 10 bases at J, with 19 bases in the middle. DNA of the CDR3: TGCAGCGTTGAAGGATGGCAGGGAGGAGGGAGAAAACTGTTTTTT. Translating it yields CSVEGWQGGGRKLFF.

The chain employs TRBV6-1 and TRBJ2-1, with D possibly called TRBD1 or TRBD2 (5 bases each). Trimming removed 2 bases from V and 1 base from J, with 9 bases in between. The CDR3 contains 15 residues. CDR1 and CDR2 (germline): MNHNS, SASEGT. CDR3 sequence reads: CASSERGPSYNEQFF. The CDR3, as DNA: TGTGCCAGCAGTGAAAGGGGACCTTCCTACAATGAGCAGTTCTTC.

This clonotype occurred many times. The chain links TRBV20-1 to TRBJ2-5; D is ambiguous. This CDR3 has 17 amino acids. V dropped 1 base and J dropped 4 bases, with 22 bases sitting between them. The V gene's germline CDR1 is DFQATT and CDR2 SNEGSKA (reference sequence). CDR3 sequence reads: CSARALSVLVGRETQYF. In DNA, the CDR3 is TGCAGTGCTAGAGCTTTGTCTGTTTTAGTGGGAAGAGAGACCCAGTACTTC.